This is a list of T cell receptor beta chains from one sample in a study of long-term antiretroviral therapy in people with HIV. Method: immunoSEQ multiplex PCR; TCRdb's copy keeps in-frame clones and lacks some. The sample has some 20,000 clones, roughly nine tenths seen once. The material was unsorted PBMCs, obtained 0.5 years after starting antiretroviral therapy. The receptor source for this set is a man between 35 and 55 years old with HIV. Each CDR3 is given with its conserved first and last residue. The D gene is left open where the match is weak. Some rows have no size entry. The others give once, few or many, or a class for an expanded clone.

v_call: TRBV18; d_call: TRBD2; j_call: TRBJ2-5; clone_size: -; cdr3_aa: CASSPLAERQETQYF; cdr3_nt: TGTGCCAGCTCACCCCTAGCGGAGAGACAAGAGACCCAGTACTTC
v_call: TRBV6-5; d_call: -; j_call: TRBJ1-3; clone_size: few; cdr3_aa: CATRESRVGNTIYF; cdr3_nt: TGTGCCACCCGCGAGTCCAGGGTCGGAAACACCATATATTTT
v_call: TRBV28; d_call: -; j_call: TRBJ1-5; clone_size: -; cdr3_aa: CASSALLGNSNQPQHF; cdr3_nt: TGTGCCAGCAGTGCCCTCTTGGGAAATAGCAATCAGCCCCAGCATTTT
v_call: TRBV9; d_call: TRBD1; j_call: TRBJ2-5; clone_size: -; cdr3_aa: CASSAWDSQETQYF; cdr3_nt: TGTGCCAGCAGCGCCTGGGACAGCCAAGAGACCCAGTACTTC
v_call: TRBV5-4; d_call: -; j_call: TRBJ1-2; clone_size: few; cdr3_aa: CASSPGSVYGYTF; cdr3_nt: TGTGCCAGCAGCCCGGGCTCCGTCTATGGCTACACCTTC
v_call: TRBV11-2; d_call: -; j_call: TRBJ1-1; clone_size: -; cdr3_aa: CASSLRVPMNTEAFF; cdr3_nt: TGTGCCAGCAGCTTAAGGGTCCCCATGAACACTGAAGCTTTCTTT
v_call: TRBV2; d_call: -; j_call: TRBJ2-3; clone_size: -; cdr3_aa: CASSSTSIWVGAGADTQYF; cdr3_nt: TGTGCCAGCAGTTCAACCTCTATATGGGTCGGAGCTGGGGCAGATACGCAGTATTTT
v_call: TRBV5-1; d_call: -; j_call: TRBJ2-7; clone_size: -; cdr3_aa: CASSLEAAYEQYF; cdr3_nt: TGCGCCAGCAGCTTGGAGGCGGCCTACGAGCAGTACTTC
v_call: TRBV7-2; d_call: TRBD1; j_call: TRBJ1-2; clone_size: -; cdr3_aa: CAGVDSGGGGEDNYGYTF; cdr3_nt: TGTGCCGGTGTCGATTCGGGGGGAGGGGGCGAGGATAACTATGGCTACACCTTC
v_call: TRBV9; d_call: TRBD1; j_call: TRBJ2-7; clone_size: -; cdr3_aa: CASSVTGGYSYEQYF; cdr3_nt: TGTGCCAGCAGCGTAACAGGGGGCTACTCCTACGAGCAGTACTTC
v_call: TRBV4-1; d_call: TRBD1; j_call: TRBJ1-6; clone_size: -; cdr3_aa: CASSQELGTVNSPLHF; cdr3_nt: TGCGCCAGCAGCCAAGAATTGGGGACAGTTAATTCACCCCTCCACTTT
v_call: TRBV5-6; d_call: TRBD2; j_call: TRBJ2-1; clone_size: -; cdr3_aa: CASSLVTSGGSEQFF; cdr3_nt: TGTGCCAGCAGCTTGGTGACTAGCGGGGGCAGTGAGCAGTTCTTC
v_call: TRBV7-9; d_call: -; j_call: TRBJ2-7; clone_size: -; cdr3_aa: CASSAGSSYEQYF; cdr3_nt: TGTGCCAGCAGTGCCGGTAGCAGCTACGAGCAGTACTTC
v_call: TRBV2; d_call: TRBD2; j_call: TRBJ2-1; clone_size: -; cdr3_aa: CASTPSGSGEQFF; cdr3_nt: TGTGCCAGTACCCCTAGCGGGAGCGGTGAGCAGTTCTTC
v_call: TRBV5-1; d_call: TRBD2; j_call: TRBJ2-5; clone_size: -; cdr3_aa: CASSLTSGQETQYF; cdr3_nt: TGCGCCAGCAGCTTGACTAGCGGCCAAGAGACCCAGTACTTC
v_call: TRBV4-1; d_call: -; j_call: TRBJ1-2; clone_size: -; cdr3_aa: CASEDNAGGGYGYTF; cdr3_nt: TGCGCCAGCGAAGATAATGCGGGGGGGGGTTATGGCTACACCTTC
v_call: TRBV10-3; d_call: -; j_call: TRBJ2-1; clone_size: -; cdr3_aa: CAISGQVYNEQFF; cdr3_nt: TGTGCCATCAGTGGCCAGGTCTACAATGAGCAGTTCTTC
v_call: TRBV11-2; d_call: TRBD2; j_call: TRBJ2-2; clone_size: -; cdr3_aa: CASSFTPSGANTGELFF; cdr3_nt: TGTGCCAGCAGCTTTACACCTAGCGGCGCGAACACCGGGGAGCTGTTTTTT
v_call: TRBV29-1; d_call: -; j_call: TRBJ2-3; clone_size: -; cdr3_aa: CSVVRGSDTQYF; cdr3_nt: TGCAGCGTTGTTAGGGGATCGGATACGCAGTATTTT
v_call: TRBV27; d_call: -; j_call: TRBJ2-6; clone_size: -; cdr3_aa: CASTPLTAALSGANVLTF; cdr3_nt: TGTGCCAGCACTCCGTTGACAGCCGCACTCTCTGGGGCCAACGTCCTGACTTTC
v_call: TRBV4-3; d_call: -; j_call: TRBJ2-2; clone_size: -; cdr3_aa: CASSQDGSLGRELFF; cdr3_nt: TGCGCCAGCAGCCAAGATGGTAGCTTGGGGAGGGAGCTGTTTTTT
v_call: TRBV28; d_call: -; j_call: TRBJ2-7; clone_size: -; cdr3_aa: CASSIGGYEQYF; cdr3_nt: TGTGCCAGCAGCATCGGAGGGTACGAGCAGTACTTC
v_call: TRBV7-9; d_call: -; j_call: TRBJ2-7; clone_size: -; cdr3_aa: CASTPVLGTYEQYF; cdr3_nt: TGTGCCAGCACCCCGGTCCTGGGGACTTACGAGCAGTACTTC
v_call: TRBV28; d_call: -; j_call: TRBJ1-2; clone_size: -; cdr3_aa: CASSSQGPYGYTF; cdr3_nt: TGTGCCAGCAGTTCACAGGGTCCCTATGGCTACACCTTC
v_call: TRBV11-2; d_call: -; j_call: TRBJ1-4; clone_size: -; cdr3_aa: CASSQGQGGEKLFF; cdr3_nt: TGTGCCAGCAGCCAGGGTCAGGGAGGTGAAAAACTGTTTTTT
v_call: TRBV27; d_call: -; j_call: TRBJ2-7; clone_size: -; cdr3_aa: CASSPILSAYEQYF; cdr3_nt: TGTGCCAGCAGTCCGATTTTAAGTGCCTACGAGCAGTACTTC
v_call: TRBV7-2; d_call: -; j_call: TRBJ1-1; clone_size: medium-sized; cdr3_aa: CASSLANRADTEAFF; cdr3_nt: TGTGCCAGCAGCTTAGCTAACAGGGCCGACACTGAAGCTTTCTTT
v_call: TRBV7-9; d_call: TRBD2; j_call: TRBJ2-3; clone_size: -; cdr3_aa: CASSLRTSGDTDTQYF; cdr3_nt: TGTGCCAGCAGCTTAAGGACTAGCGGGGACACAGATACGCAGTATTTT
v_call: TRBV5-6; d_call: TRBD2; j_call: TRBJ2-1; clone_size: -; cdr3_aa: CASSLMAGGRGLFF; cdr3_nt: TGTGCCAGCAGCTTGATGGCGGGGGGCCGGGGTTTGTTCTTC
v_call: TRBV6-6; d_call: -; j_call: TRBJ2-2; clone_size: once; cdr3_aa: CASTRPPGHHTGELFF; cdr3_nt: TGTGCCAGCACAAGACCACCGGGACATCACACCGGGGAGCTGTTTTTT
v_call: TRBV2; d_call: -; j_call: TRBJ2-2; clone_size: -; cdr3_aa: CASSENRANTGELFF; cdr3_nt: TGTGCCAGCAGTGAAAATCGGGCGAACACCGGGGAGCTGTTTTTT
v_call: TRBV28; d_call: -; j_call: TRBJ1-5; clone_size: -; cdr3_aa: CASSSSGVWLNQPQHF; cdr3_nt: TGTGCCAGCAGTTCATCGGGCGTCTGGCTAAATCAGCCCCAGCATTTT
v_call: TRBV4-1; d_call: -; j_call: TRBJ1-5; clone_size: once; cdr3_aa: CASSQWDGENQPQHF; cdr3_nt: TGCGCCAGCAGCCAATGGGACGGGGAGAATCAGCCCCAGCATTTT
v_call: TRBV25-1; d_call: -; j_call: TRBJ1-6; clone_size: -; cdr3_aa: CASVEGPNSPLHF; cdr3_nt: TGTGCCAGCGTGGAGGGGCCAAATTCACCCCTCCACTTT
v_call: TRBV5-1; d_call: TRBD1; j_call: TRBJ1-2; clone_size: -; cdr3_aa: CASSLGDSFYGYTF; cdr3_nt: TGCGCCAGCAGCTTGGGGGACAGCTTCTATGGCTACACCTTC
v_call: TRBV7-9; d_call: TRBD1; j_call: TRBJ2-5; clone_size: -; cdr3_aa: CASSTPLTGEETQYF; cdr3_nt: TGTGCCAGCAGCACCCCCCTTACAGGGGAAGAGACCCAGTACTTC
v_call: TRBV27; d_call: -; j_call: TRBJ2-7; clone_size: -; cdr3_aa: CASSIHGSSYEQYF; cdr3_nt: TGTGCCAGCAGTATACATGGGAGCTCCTACGAGCAGTACTTC